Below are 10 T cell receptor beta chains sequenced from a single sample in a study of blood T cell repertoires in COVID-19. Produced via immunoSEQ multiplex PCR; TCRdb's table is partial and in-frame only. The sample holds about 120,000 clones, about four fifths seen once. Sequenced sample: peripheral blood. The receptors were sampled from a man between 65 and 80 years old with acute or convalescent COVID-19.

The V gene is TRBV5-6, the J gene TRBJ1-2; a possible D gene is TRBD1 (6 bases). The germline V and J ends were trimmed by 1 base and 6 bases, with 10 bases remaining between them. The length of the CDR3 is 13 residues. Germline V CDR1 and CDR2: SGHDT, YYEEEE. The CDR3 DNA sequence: TGTGCCAGCAGCTTGTACAGGGCCCATGGCTACACCTTC. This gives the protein CASSLYRAHGYTF. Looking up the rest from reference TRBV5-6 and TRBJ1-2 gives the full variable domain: DAGVTQSPTHLIKTRGQQVTLRCSPKSGHDTVSWYQQALGQGPQFIFQYYEEEERQRGNFPDRFSGHQFPNYSSELNVNALLLGDSALYLCASSLYRAHGYTFGSGTRLTVV.

The CDR3 nucleotides read TGTGCCAGCAGCCAATCTTCGAGACAGGGCGGCGAAAAACTGTTTTTT. This encodes CASSQSSRQGGEKLFF. The chain has TRBV16 and TRBJ1-4; 7 positions match TRBD1. With V trimmed by 0 bases and J by 8 bases, 9 bases remained unmatched. CDR1 is KGHSY, CDR2 FQNENV, per germline. The CDR3 consists of 16 residues.

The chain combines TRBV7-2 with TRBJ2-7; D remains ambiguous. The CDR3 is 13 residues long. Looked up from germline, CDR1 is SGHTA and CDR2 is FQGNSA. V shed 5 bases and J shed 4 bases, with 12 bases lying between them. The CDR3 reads CASSPHQWYEQYF. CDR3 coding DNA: TGTGCCAGCAGCCCACACCAATGGTACGAGCAGTACTTC. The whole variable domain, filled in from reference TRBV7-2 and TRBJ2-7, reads GAGVSQSPSNKVTEKGKDVELRCDPISGHTALYWYRQSLGQGLEFLIYFQGNSAPDKSGLPSDRFSAERTGGSVSTLTIQRTQQEDSAVYLCASSPHQWYEQYFGPGTRLTVT.

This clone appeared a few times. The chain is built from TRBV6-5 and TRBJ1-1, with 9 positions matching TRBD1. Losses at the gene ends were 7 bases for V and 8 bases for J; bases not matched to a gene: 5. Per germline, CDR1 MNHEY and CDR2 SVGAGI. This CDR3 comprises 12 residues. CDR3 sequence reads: CASNLGQGEAFF. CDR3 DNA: TGTGCCAGCAACTTAGGACAGGGGGAAGCTTTCTTT.

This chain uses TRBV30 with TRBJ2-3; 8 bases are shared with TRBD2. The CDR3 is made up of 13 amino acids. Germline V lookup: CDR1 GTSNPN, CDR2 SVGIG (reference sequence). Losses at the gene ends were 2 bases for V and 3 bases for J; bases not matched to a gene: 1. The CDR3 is CAWSSGGTDTQYF. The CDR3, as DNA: TGTGCCTGGAGTAGCGGGGGAACAGATACGCAGTATTTT.

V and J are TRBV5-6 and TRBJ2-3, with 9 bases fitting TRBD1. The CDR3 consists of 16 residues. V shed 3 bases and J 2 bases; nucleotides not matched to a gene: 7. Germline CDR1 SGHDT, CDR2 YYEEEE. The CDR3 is CASSSVDRGITDTQYF. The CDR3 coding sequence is TGTGCCAGCAGCTCGGTAGACAGGGGGATCACAGATACGCAGTATTTT.

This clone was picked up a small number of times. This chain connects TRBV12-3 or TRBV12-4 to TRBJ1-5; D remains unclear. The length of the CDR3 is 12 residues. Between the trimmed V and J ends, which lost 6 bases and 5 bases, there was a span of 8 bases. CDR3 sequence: CASSRSDQPQHF. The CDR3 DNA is TGTGCCAGCAGCCGATCAGATCAGCCCCAGCATTTT.

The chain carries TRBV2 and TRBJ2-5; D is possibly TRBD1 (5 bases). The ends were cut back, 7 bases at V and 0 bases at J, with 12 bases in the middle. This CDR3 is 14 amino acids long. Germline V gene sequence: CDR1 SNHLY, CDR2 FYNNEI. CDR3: CASKTALYQETQYF. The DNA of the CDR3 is TGTGCCAGCAAGACAGCACTTTACCAAGAGACCCAGTACTTC.

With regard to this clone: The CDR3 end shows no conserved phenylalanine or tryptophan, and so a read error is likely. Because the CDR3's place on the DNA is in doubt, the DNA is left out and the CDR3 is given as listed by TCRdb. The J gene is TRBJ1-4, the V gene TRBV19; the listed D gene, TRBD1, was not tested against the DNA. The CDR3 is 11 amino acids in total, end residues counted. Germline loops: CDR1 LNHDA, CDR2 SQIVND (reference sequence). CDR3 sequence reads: CASSNLRDSLR.

The CDR3 DNA sequence: TGTGCCAGCAGCCCACGGGGGACCGGTGGCTACACCTTC. Encoded protein: CASSPRGTGGYTF. The chain carries TRBV3-1 (or the pseudogene TRBV3-2) and TRBJ1-2; D is possibly TRBD1 (5 bases). This CDR3 is built from 13 residues. Germline values: CDR1 LGHDT, CDR2 YNNKEL (reference sequence). The V end lost 4 bases, the J end lost 7 bases, and 13 bases lay between the germline ends.